This T cell receptor (beta chain) came from a study of T cells after posttransplantation cyclophosphamide. Study-wide points: Donor CD8+ memory clones often dominated recipient blood repertoires at later times. TRB clonality was highly associated with recipient CMV seropositivity and reactivation. TRB overlap between skin or GI tissue T cells and blood was limited.

Concerning this clone: Its cognate antigen is unknown.

Sampled 1 year posttransplant, controls received myeloablative marrow transplants, methotrexate and a calcineurin inhibitor. V lost 6 bases and J lost 0; bases outside the gene matches: 8. Germline V gene sequence: CDR1 LNHDA, CDR2 SQIVND (reference sequence). This CDR3 is built from 19 residues. Method: immunoSEQ multiplex PCR; TCRdb's copy keeps in-frame clones and lacks some. The table records about 15,000 clones, roughly 87% of them present only once. The source was PBMCs, collected after an allogeneic stem cell transplant with a calcineurin inhibitor and methotrexate. J is TRBJ2-2 and V is TRBV19; 15 positions agree with TRBD2. This receptor was obtained from a male patient aged 50 or older who received an allogeneic stem cell transplant from an unrelated donor, was CMV-positive, and had chronic GVHD only. Some of the T cells may derive from the graft donor. CDR3 nucleotide sequence: TGTGCCAGTAGCCCATCGGGACTAGCGGGGGGTACGAACACCGGGGAGCTGTTTTTT. Amino acid sequence: CASSPSGLAGGTNTGELFF.